This paragraph reports one TCR beta chain. Its antigen specificity is not known. The input lacks base qualities; no much larger clone sits a single base away. The germline V gene gives CDR1 as SNHLY and CDR2 as FYNNEI. Unmatched junction bases come to 2, with V trimmed by 3 bases and J by 0 bases. Spanning cysteine to phenylalanine, the CDR3 consists of 16 amino acids. Only the CDR3 part of the read is kept: 48 bases, read in frame from the first base. This record belongs to a study of blood T cell repertoires in COVID-19 (dated by TCRdb to 2019 to 2021). For the wider study: Samples covering the acute and convalescent phases of COVID-19 were provided by collaborators in the United States, Italy and Spain. The material from the prospective study consisted of cDNA or gDNA derived from T cells, B-cell-depleted T cells, or PBMCs. The dataset comprised deeply sampled blood TCRbeta repertoires from subjects exposed to, actively infected with, or recovered from COVID-19. The repertoires were released in a freely available public database meant as a resource for research on the immune response to SARS-CoV-2. The samples were drawn from the first 160 participants of the ongoing ImmuneRACE study and from 1,254 subjects provided by 6 global collaborators. The sample metadata nearly always contained a de-identified subject ID, COVID-19 status, age in years and sex. Where HLA class I and class II types were available, the types were taken from metadata supplied by the sample provider, not from assay-based typing. Study-level results and caveats: The quantity of clinical and demographic metadata differed by source and by participant and was supplied without curation.

Collaborating institutions collected whole blood in K2EDTA tubes following their own protocols. Collaborator samples were shipped for TCRbeta analysis as frozen whole blood, isolated PBMCs, or DNA extracted from either sample type. TCRbeta CDR3 regions were amplified from genomic DNA by means of the immunoSEQ Assay, a bias-controlled multiplex PCR. The authors processed their data as follows. Nucleated cell counts per sample were estimated from amplification of reference gene primers within the assay. To quantify the absolute abundance of each unique TCRbeta CDR3 rearrangement, sequence reads were collapsed and filtered. For each sample, productive Simpson clonality was calculated as the square root of Simpson's diversity index across productive rearrangements. TCRdb re-hosts the immuneACCESS table, in-frame sequences only. Its copies lack some clones; in the studies checked, an unresolved V gene accounts for under half of them, and the cause for the rest is not known. V, J and clone size reflect that table, while D and trimming were determined from the DNA. For this sample there are more than 200,000 clones; 86% appear just once. About 2.2% of the sample is held by the ten biggest clonotypes.

Sequenced material: peripheral blood. The chain couples TRBV2 to TRBJ1-6; the central 7 bases match TRBD1. The receptor's source is a woman in her fifties or sixties with acute or convalescent COVID-19. The sequenced DNA is TGTGCCAGCAGTGAGGGACAGAGCTCCTATAATTCACCCCTCCACTTT. It is translated as CASSEGQSSYNSPLHF.